One sample yielded the 17 T cell receptor beta chains listed below, sequenced in a study of preoperative IRX-2 immunotherapy in early breast cancer. The treatment here: preoperative locoregional IRX-2 cytokine immunotherapy. Produced via immunoSEQ multiplex PCR; TCRdb's table is partial and in-frame only. This sample has around 28,000 clones, with nearly 80% found just once. Sequenced here: lymph node tissue, sampled before IRX-2 immunotherapy. All receptors derive from a human donor with breast cancer.

This clone was detected only a few times. The chain has TRBV6-8 and TRBJ1-1; D possibly corresponds to TRBD1 (5 bases). Trimming shortened V by 6 bases and J by 3 bases, and 11 bases separated the two germline ends. CDR1 is MNHGY and CDR2 is SAAAGT in the germline V gene. This CDR3 spans 13 amino acids. The CDR3 sequence is CASRKMTDTEAFF. The DNA for the CDR3 is TGTGCCAGCAGAAAAATGACAGACACTGAAGCTTTCTTT.

V and J are TRBV6-8 and TRBJ1-5; D is possibly TRBD1 (5 bases). The V and J ends lost 8 bases and 0 bases respectively, with 11 bases between them. The CDR3 spans 14 residues. Per the germline V gene, CDR1 is MNHGY and CDR2 is SAAAGT. The CDR3 is CASYNTGSNQPQHF. The CDR3 DNA reads TGTGCCAGCTATAACACAGGTAGCAATCAGCCCCAGCATTTT.

The rearrangement uses TRBV19 and TRBJ1-5; D gene uncertain. CDR1 and CDR2 from the germline V gene are LNHDA and SQIVND (reference sequence). V was shortened by 4 bases and J by 2 bases, with 9 bases between the two germline ends. The CDR3 covers 14 residues. The CDR3 loop is CASSTWGGNQPQHF. The CDR3 region has the DNA TGTGCCAGTAGTACTTGGGGTGGCAATCAGCCCCAGCATTTT.

This clone has only one observation. This chain uses TRBV7-2 with TRBJ1-1; D gene unclear. Between the trimmed V and J ends, which lost 4 bases and 11 bases, there was a span of 17 bases. Germline V gene lookup returns CDR1 SGHTA and CDR2 FQGNSA. CDR3 length: 13 amino acids. CDR3 sequence (DNA): TGTGCCAGCAGCTCCCCCCTTTCGATTGGGGCTTTCTTT. It yields the protein CASSSPLSIGAFF.

This rearrangement joins TRBV29-1 to TRBJ1-3, with TRBD1 as a possible D gene (5 bases). Germline V gene lookup returns CDR1 SQVTM and CDR2 ANQGSEA. The ends were cut back, 3 bases at V and 2 bases at J, with 11 bases in the middle. The CDR3 sequence is 14 residues long. The CDR3 nucleotides are TGCAGCGTTGAGTTCCTGGGGGCTGGAAACACCATATATTTT. Protein sequence: CSVEFLGAGNTIYF. Full variable domain (missing parts from reference TRBV29-1 and TRBJ1-3): SAVISQKPSRDICQRGTSLTIQCQVDSQVTMMFWYRQQPGQSLTLIATANQGSEATYESGFVIDKFPISRPNLTFSTLTVSNMSPEDSSIYLCSVEFLGAGNTIYFGEGSWLTVV.

The rearrangement links TRBV11-3 to TRBJ1-2; weak D call: TRBD1 (5 bases). There are 16 residues in the CDR3. Trimming took 1 base from V and 4 from J, leaving 16 bases between them. The germline CDR1 and CDR2 sequences are SGHNT and YENEEA. The CDR3 DNA follows: TGTGCCAGCAGCTTAGGCAGGGCTCGAGGGCCCTATGGCTACACCTTC. Translation: CASSLGRARGPYGYTF.

The genes are TRBV19 and TRBJ1-5; no clear D gene. Trimming cost V 3 bases and J 3 bases, with 18 bases left between them. Germline V gene data show CDR1 as LNHDA and CDR2 as SQIVND (reference sequence). There are 17 residues in the CDR3. The chain's CDR3 is CASSIYFGRNLNQPQHF. The CDR3 bases are TGTGCCAGTAGTATTTACTTTGGCAGGAACCTCAATCAGCCCCAGCATTTT.

This clone was seen more than once but under ten times. In DNA form, the CDR3 reads TGTGCCAGCAGCAGGGGGACCGAGAACACTGAAGCTTTCTTT. This gives the protein CASSRGTENTEAFF. This sequence joins TRBV11-3 and TRBJ1-1; perhaps TRBD1 as D (6 bases). With 5 bases removed from V and 1 base from J, the gap between germline ends came to 11 bases. Germline lookup yields CDR1 SGHNT and CDR2 YENEEA. The CDR3 loop spans 14 amino acids. The variable domain in full, completed from reference TRBV11-3 and TRBJ1-1, reads EAGVVQSPRYKIIEKKQPVAFWCNPISGHNTLYWYLQNLGQGPELLIRYENEEAVDDSQLPKDRFSAERLKGVDSTLKIQPAELGDSAVYLCASSRGTENTEAFFGQGTRLTVV.

CDR3 sequence: CASSSLAGGPTDTQYF. DNA of the CDR3: TGTGCCAGCAGCTCTCTAGCGGGGGGCCCCACAGATACGCAGTATTTT. The rearrangement joins TRBV7-5 to TRBJ2-3; the D call TRBD2 from the table was never checked on the DNA. TRBV7-5 is flagged as a pseudogene. CDR3 length equals 16 residues.

This rearrangement joins TRBV7-4 to TRBJ2-5; D unresolved. Germline-derived CDR1 and CDR2 are SGHVT and SQSDAQ. Trimming left V 2 bases short and J 2 bases short, with 6 bases between. This CDR3 has 13 residues. The CDR3 here is CASSLTEQETQYF. For the CDR3, the DNA is TGTGCCAGCAGCTTAACGGAACAAGAGACCCAGTACTTC.

The V gene is TRBV19, the J gene TRBJ2-7, with D possibly being TRBD2 (5 bases). The length of the CDR3 is 14 residues. CDR1 is LNHDA and CDR2 is SQIVND in the germline V gene (reference sequence). V lost 3 bases, J lost 6 bases, and 15 bases lay in between. The CDR3 reads CASSIPGRGGEQYF. The CDR3 DNA follows: TGTGCCAGTAGTATCCCAGGTCGAGGAGGCGAGCAGTACTTC.

V and J are TRBV7-4 and TRBJ1-2; 8 nucleotides match TRBD1. The CDR3 runs 13 residues. Germline trimming cut 7 bases from V and 2 bases from J; bases unmatched to any gene: 3. Germline V CDR1 and CDR2: SGHVT, SQSDAQ. In nucleotides, the CDR3 is TGTGCCAGCACAGGACAGGGAAACTATGGCTACACCTTC. Encoded protein: CASTGQGNYGYTF.

As regards this clone: At one end the junction does not follow the germline gene, possibly because of a read error. The CDR3 loop is CASSVAASNTGELFF. In DNA, the CDR3 is TGTGCCAGCAGCGTAGCGGCTAGCAACACCGGGGAGCTGTTTTTT. The chain joins TRBV7-4 to TRBJ2-2; D may be TRBD2 (6 bases). CDR1 is SGHVT and CDR2 is SQSDAQ in the germline V gene. This CDR3 contains 15 residues. The whole variable domain, remainder taken from reference TRBV7-4 and TRBJ2-2, is GAGVSQSPRYKVAKRGRDVALRCDSISGHVTLYWYRQTLGQGSEVLTYSQSDAQRDKSGRPSGRFSAERPERSVSTLKIQRTEQGDSAVYLCASSVAASNTGELFFGEGSRLTVL.

CDR3 sequence (DNA): TGTGCCAGCAGCCCCCGGACTAGCGGGGCTTCCTACAATGAGCAGTTCTTC. This gives the protein CASSPRTSGASYNEQFF. This chain links TRBV14 with TRBJ2-1; TRBD2 matches 12 bases. CDR1 is SGHDN, CDR2 FVKESK, per germline. The CDR3 consists of 17 residues. V shed 4 bases, J shed 1 base, and the junction held 5 bases outside the gene matches.

This clone was picked up a small number of times. Other DNA variants within this sample encode the same CDR3. The chain links TRBV18 to TRBJ2-2; 8 positions match TRBD1. The V gene's germline CDR1 is KGHSH and CDR2 LQKENI. V trimming: 2 bases; J trimming: 4 bases; junction bases outside the gene matches: 3. This CDR3 region has 15 residues. The DNA for the CDR3 is TGTGCCAGCTCACCAGGACAGGGTGGCACCGGGGAGCTGTTTTTT. Amino acids: CASSPGQGGTGELFF.

The rearrangement joins TRBV6-8 to TRBJ2-7, with 11 bases fitting TRBD1. Germline V gene data show CDR1 as MNHGY and CDR2 as SAAAGT. V shed 2 bases, J shed 5 bases, and the junction held 2 bases outside the gene matches. The length of the CDR3 is 14 residues. The CDR3 sequence is CASSYRTGGDEQYF. The CDR3 DNA sequence: TGTGCCAGCAGTTACAGGACAGGGGGCGACGAGCAGTACTTC.

The rearrangement joins TRBV14 to TRBJ2-1; the match to TRBD1 covers 9 bases. CDR1 is SGHDN, CDR2 FVKESK, per germline. Trimming took 6 bases from V and 8 from J; bases not matched to a gene: 5. CDR3 size: 13 residues. The CDR3 DNA is TGTGCCAGCAGTCTGACAGGGGGGGATGAGCAGTTCTTC. Residues: CASSLTGGDEQFF.